What follows are 2 T cell receptor beta chains derived from one specimen sequenced in a study of cytomegalovirus exposure and HLA in healthy donors. The PCR had 60 Vbeta and 13 Jbeta primers. Assay used: immunoSEQ multiplex PCR; TCRdb lists only in-frame clones, some missing. The repertoire consists of around 150,000 clones, with 65% to 70% occurring once and the leading ten covering about 1.5%. The specimen sequenced was PBMCs. The receptors were sampled from a human donor in good health.

V is TRBV18 and J is TRBJ2-3; D remains ambiguous. The CDR3 totals 15 residues. Germline CDR1 is KGHSH and CDR2 is LQKENI. V shed 2 bases and J shed 0 bases, with 9 bases lying between them. In DNA, the CDR3 is TGTGCCAGCTCACCAGCGGTAGGCAGCACAGATACGCAGTATTTT. Amino acid sequence: CASSPAVGSTDTQYF.

This clone showed up just a few times. This chain links TRBV5-5 with TRBJ2-3, with TRBD2 matching 7 bases. Germline-derived CDR1 and CDR2 are SGHKS and YYEKEE (reference sequence). The CDR3 covers 15 residues. J gave up 0 bases and V 3 bases, and 4 bases lay outside the gene matches. The CDR3 sequence is CASSSSGSSTDTQYF. CDR3 sequence (DNA): TGTGCCAGCAGCTCTAGCGGTAGCAGCACAGATACGCAGTATTTT.